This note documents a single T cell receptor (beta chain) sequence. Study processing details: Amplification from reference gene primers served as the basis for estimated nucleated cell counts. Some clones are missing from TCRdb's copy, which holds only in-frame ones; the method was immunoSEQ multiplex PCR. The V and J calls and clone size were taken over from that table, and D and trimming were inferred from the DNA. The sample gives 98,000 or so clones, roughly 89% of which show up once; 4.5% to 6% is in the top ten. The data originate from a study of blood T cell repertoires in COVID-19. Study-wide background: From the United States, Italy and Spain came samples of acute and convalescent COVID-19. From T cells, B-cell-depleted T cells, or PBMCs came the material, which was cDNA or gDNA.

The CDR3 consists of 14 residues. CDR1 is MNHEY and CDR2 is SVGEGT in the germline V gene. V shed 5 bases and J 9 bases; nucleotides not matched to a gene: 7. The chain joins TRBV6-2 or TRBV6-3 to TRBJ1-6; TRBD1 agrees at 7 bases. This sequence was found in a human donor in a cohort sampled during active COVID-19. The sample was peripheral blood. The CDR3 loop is CASSTGARSSPLHF. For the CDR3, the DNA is TGTGCCAGCAGTACAGGGGCGCGATCTTCACCCCTCCACTTT.